These 16 T cell receptor beta chains were all obtained from the same sample, sequenced in a study of blood T cell repertoires in COVID-19. The assay was immunoSEQ multiplex PCR, and TCRdb's table has in-frame clones only and misses some. Here the sample spans 15,000 to 20,000 clones, 77% being singletons. Sequencing was performed on peripheral blood. The receptor source for this set is a man between 70 and 80 years old with COVID-19, enrolled during active disease.

The rearrangement joins TRBV4-2 to TRBJ1-2; tentative D call: TRBD1 (6 bases). The CDR3 covers 15 residues. Germline CDR1 reads LGHNA; CDR2 reads YNFKEQ. Trimming removed 1 base from V and 3 bases from J, with 12 bases in between. The CDR3 region has the DNA TGTGCCAGCAGCCAAGTGGGGGCGCGGGACTATGGCTACACCTTC. Residues: CASSQVGARDYGYTF.

The chain uses TRBV5-1 and TRBJ2-3; 8 bases line up with TRBD2. J was trimmed by 1 base and V by 3 bases; bases with no gene match: 7. Germline V gene data show CDR1 as SGHRS and CDR2 as YFSETQ. The CDR3 has 16 residues. The DNA for the CDR3 is TGCGCCAGCAGCTACCTAGCCGGGAGGGGCACAGATACGCAGTATTTT. Translation: CASSYLAGRGTDTQYF.

This rearrangement joins TRBV30 to TRBJ2-1, with D perhaps matching TRBD2 (5 bases). CDR3 size: 13 residues. V dropped 4 bases and J dropped 8 bases, with 15 bases sitting between them. CDR1 is GTSNPN, CDR2 SVGIG, per germline (reference sequence). The CDR3 DNA reads TGTGCCTGGACCTTACTAGGGAACGATGAGCAGTTCTTC. It is translated as CAWTLLGNDEQFF.

The chain combines TRBV7-3 with TRBJ2-1, with a tentative D call TRBD2 (5 bases). The V gene lost 8 bases and the J gene lost 7 bases, with 12 bases spanning the gap. CDR3 length: 12 residues. CDR1 SGHTA and CDR2 FQGTGA come from the germline V gene. CDR3 sequence: CASRRRRNEQFF. The CDR3 region has the DNA TGTGCCAGCCGCCGCAGGAGGAATGAGCAGTTCTTC.

This rearrangement joins TRBV28 to TRBJ2-7; D is ambiguous. Germline CDR1 is MDHEN and CDR2 is SYDVKM. The CDR3 contains 18 residues. V lost 3 bases, J lost 4 bases, and 25 bases lay in between. The DNA of the CDR3 is TGTGCCAGCAGTTTCCCAATCCCCTCAGACATAACTGGGTACGAGCAGTACTTC. Translated: CASSFPIPSDITGYEQYF.

V gene TRBV29-1 combines with J gene TRBJ1-2; no definite D call. The CDR3 spans 11 residues. Germline CDR1 is SQVTM and CDR2 is ANQGSEA. V shed 4 bases and J shed 7 bases, with 10 bases lying between them. CDR3 sequence (DNA): TGCAGCGTTGCTGAGGGAGCTGGCTACACCTTC. Protein product: CSVAEGAGYTF.

The rearrangement joins TRBV18 to TRBJ2-7, with D unclear. CDR1 is KGHSH and CDR2 is LQKENI in the germline V gene. Trimming left V 4 bases short and J 6 bases short, with 10 bases between. The length of the CDR3 is 12 residues. The CDR3, as DNA: TGTGCCAGCTCACTACCGAACGGCGAGCAGTACTTC. Amino acids: CASSLPNGEQYF.

This clone turned up a few times. This chain joins TRBV27 and TRBJ2-3; 9 bases are a match to TRBD2. The V gene's germline CDR1 is MNHEY and CDR2 SMNVEV (reference sequence). The CDR3 has 15 residues. Germline trimming cut 6 bases from V and 4 bases from J; bases unmatched to any gene: 8. CDR3 bases: TGTGCCAGCAGCACAACCAAGCGGGAGGCAGATACGCAGTATTTT. This encodes CASSTTKREADTQYF.

The chain couples TRBV10-3 to TRBJ1-6, with TRBD1 as a possible D gene (5 bases). Germline lookup yields CDR1 ENHRY and CDR2 SYGVKD. V was clipped by 4 bases and J by 7 bases, with 17 bases between them. This CDR3 contains 16 residues. The CDR3 sequence: CAISGRRGAGNSPLHF. The CDR3 region has the DNA TGTGCCATCAGTGGACGGAGGGGCGCAGGCAATTCACCCCTCCACTTT.

The rearrangement links TRBV28 to TRBJ1-6, with 7 bases fitting TRBD1. Germline lookup yields CDR1 MDHEN and CDR2 SYDVKM. The CDR3 has 18 residues. The junction had 12 bases not matched to a gene; V was cut back by 3 bases and J by 4 bases. The CDR3 protein is CASSFPLPGQFYNSPLHF. The CDR3 DNA reads as TGTGCCAGCAGTTTCCCTCTCCCGGGACAGTTTTATAATTCACCCCTCCACTTT. The entire variable domain, with the rest obtained from reference TRBV28 and TRBJ1-6, is as follows: DVKVTQSSRYLVKRTGEKVFLECVQDMDHENMFWYRQDPGLGLRLIYFSYDVKMKEKGDIPEGYSVSREKKERFSLILESASTNQTSMYLCASSFPLPGQFYNSPLHFGNGTRLTVT.

The chain combines TRBV27 with TRBJ2-7, with a weak D call TRBD1 (5 bases). The germline V gene has CDR1 MNHEY and CDR2 SMNVEV (reference sequence). The germline V and J ends were trimmed by 3 bases and 8 bases, with 14 bases remaining between them. The CDR3 has 13 amino acids. CDR3 region: CASSFAGGHKQYF. The CDR3 DNA is TGTGCCAGCAGTTTCGCCGGTGGACACAAGCAGTACTTC.

This clone appeared a single time. The V gene is TRBV29-1, the J gene TRBJ1-1, with 7 bases identical to TRBD1. This CDR3 is 11 amino acids long. J lost 11 bases, V lost 6 bases, and 9 bases had no gene match. From germline, CDR1 is SQVTM and CDR2 ANQGSEA. The CDR3 region is CSVESGGWAFF. DNA for the CDR3: TGCAGCGTCGAGTCAGGGGGGTGGGCTTTCTTT.

The chain joins TRBV6-1 to TRBJ1-5; D ambiguous. Trimming left V 3 bases short and J 1 base short, with 10 bases between. CDR3 length: 15 amino acids. Per germline, CDR1 MNHNS and CDR2 SASEGT. This CDR3 reads CASSDGSISNQPQHF. The CDR3 coding sequence is TGTGCCAGCAGTGACGGGTCCATCAGCAATCAGCCCCAGCATTTT.

This clone was counted between two and nine times. CDR3 protein: CASSVKDRGLGYTF. DNA for the CDR3: TGTGCCAGCAGCGTAAAGGACAGGGGATTGGGCTACACCTTC. This chain connects TRBV7-2 to TRBJ1-2; 9 bases are a match to TRBD1. This CDR3 contains 14 residues. J gave up 8 bases and V 5 bases, and 9 bases lay outside the gene matches. Germline values: CDR1 SGHTA, CDR2 FQGNSA. Using reference TRBV7-2 and TRBJ1-2 for the parts outside the CDR3, the full variable domain is GAGVSQSPSNKVTEKGKDVELRCDPISGHTALYWYRQSLGQGLEFLIYFQGNSAPDKSGLPSDRFSAERTGGSVSTLTIQRTQQEDSAVYLCASSVKDRGLGYTFGSGTRLTVV.

This clone was recorded once. The CDR3: CASSMGQGLLNEQFF. CDR3 bases: TGTGCCAGTAGTATGGGACAGGGGCTTCTGAATGAGCAGTTCTTC. The chain has TRBV19 and TRBJ2-1; TRBD1 agrees at 10 bases. Unmatched junction bases numbered 6, after V lost 3 bases and J lost 7 bases. The CDR3 is 15 residues long. The V gene's germline CDR1 is LNHDA and CDR2 SQIVND (reference sequence). The full variable domain, in which reference TRBV19 and TRBJ2-1 provide the parts outside the CDR3, is DGGITQSPKYLFRKEGQNVTLSCEQNLNHDAMYWYRQDPGQGLRLIYYSQIVNDFQKGDIAEGYSVSREKKESFPLTVTSAQKNPTAFYLCASSMGQGLLNEQFFGPGTRLTVL.

The gene calls are TRBV19 and TRBJ1-2, with TRBD1 matching 11 bases. The CDR3 is 16 amino acids. Trimming at V came to 3 bases and at J to 3 bases, leaving 6 bases not matched to a gene. Germline V gives CDR1 LNHDA, CDR2 SQIVND (reference sequence). CDR3 region: CASSILSDRGHYGYTF. The CDR3 DNA follows: TGTGCCAGTAGTATTCTATCGGACAGGGGGCACTATGGCTACACCTTC.